This entry describes one TCR beta chain. The target of this receptor is not known. Per-base quality was not reported, and no clone a single base away is much larger than it. The library was generated by the immunoSEQ multiplex PCR assay. For the multiplex PCR, a mixture combining 60 forward primers for TCR Vbeta segments and 13 reverse primers for TCR Jbeta segments was used. A multiplex PCR assay on genomic DNA amplified the CDR3 region of rearranged TCR beta genes. The Illumina HiSeq System was used to sequence the amplified TCR beta libraries as 87-base-pair reads. From the authors' description of their analysis: A later analysis tallied around 87 million unique TCR beta chains across the 650 to 750 repertoires, and about 12 million of those chains were shared by two or more donors. Raw reads were error-corrected and collapsed into unique sequences with a nearest-neighbor algorithm that merged closely related sequences to remove PCR and sequencing errors. CDR3 sequences were aligned to IMGT reference sequences to assign V, D and J gene segments. For a sequence to be retained, a match of at least six nucleotides was required to both a V gene segment and a J gene segment. Rearrangements were classified as productive when the CDR3 lacked stop codons and remained in frame with V and J, and all other rearrangements were classified as non-productive. CDR3 was defined by IMGT convention, running from the second conserved V-encoded cysteine to the conserved J-encoded phenylalanine. The earlier analysis of 500 to 750 of the donors excluded any sequence lacking an unambiguous match to a single V gene segment. An earlier analysis of fewer than 750 of the donors called V segments functional above 56.7% productive rearrangements and segregating when the between-donor standard deviation exceeded 5%. To diagnose cytomegalovirus status from the catalog of TCR beta chain sequences, a statistical classification framework was built. In a later analysis, V and J genes were assigned by comparing TCR nucleotide sequences against IMGT/GENE-DB human TR gene sequences. The TCRdist pipeline was used in a later analysis to assign CDR3 sequences and most-parsimonious VDJ recombination scenarios. In a later analysis, each TCR beta chain was defined by its CDR3 amino acid sequence together with its V-gene family, and reads lacking a unique V-gene family were excluded. A later analysis removed 500 to 600 highly shared, low-generation-probability nucleotide sequences to deal with suspected cross-contamination and a sequencing artifact. In a later analysis, a clonal expansion index for each public chain was calculated from normalized within-repertoire ranks of inferred template counts. In a later analysis, generation probabilities were computed using a VDJ recombination model fitted to out-of-frame rearrangements, and the results were checked against IGoR. In a later analysis, TCR-TCR, TCR-HLA and TCR-CMV co-occurrence was scored with hypergeometric tests, and a repertoire-size bias correction was applied to TCR pairs. In a later analysis, false discovery rates were estimated by permuting HLA or CMV assignments 20 times. In a later analysis, co-occurring TCRs were grouped using DBSCAN, and TCRdist sequence similarity was added for clustering within HLA-allele-positive subsets. Co-occurrence clustering excluded repertoires with fewer than 30,000 or more than 120,000 public chains, plus five with anomalous nucleotide sharing. Here the immuneACCESS table is served through TCRdb, limited to in-frame sequences with V and J called. Missing clones are a known gap in these copies; in checked studies unresolved V genes cover under half, and the rest lacks a known reason. Clone size and the V and J calls come from that table; the DNA yielded D and trimming. The table for this sample lists approximately 110,000 clones; about four fifths of them were counted only once. The ten top clones hold roughly 1.2% of the sample.

In total, roughly 670 healthy bone marrow donors made up the cohort. At the time of sampling, all cohort members were nominally healthy, though unrecorded immune exposures were likely present. The donor tested CMV seronegative and was one of the 352 seronegative cohort members. A peripheral blood sample was collected from each donor, and TCR beta sequencing was performed on peripheral blood mononuclear cells. The Qiagen DNeasy Blood Extraction Kit was used to extract genomic DNA from the blood cell samples. The CDR3 holds 16 amino acids from the cysteine to the phenylalanine. The sequence is cut down to CDR3 DNA, 48 bases in frame from base 1. The germline V gene provides CDR1 MNHEY and CDR2 SVGAGI. A distance of 13 bases separates the germline ends of V and J, which lose 3 bases and 2 bases respectively. The data originate from a study of cytomegalovirus exposure and HLA in healthy donors (dated by TCRdb to the late 2010s). At the level of the whole study: According to an earlier analysis of 587 of the donors, some 180 million T cells yielded some 110 million unique TCR beta sequences and 276 Gb of sequence data. Approximately 310 gigabases of sequencing data and 80 million or so unique TCR sequences were included in an early release covering roughly 700 HLA-typed donors. Of the approximately 400 genotyped donors, 75% to 85% were placed in the genetic ancestry cluster associated with self-reported Caucasian donors. The study aimed to test whether signatures of past pathogen exposure could be identified by cataloging public T cell receptors. Using immunosequencing, the study profiled T cell repertoires from fewer than 850 subjects and related those repertoires to cytomegalovirus serostatus. A separate validation cohort of some 130 different subjects was used in addition to the roughly 720-subject first cohort. To predict cytomegalovirus infection status, the study combined high-throughput TCR immunosequencing, statistical association of individual TCRs with disease status, and machine learning. In a later analysis, previously published TCR beta repertoires from fewer than 750 donors were re-analyzed and high-resolution HLA genotyping was added so that TCR occurrence patterns could be studied. Rather than drawing on any new phenotypic data, the later analysis identified candidate immune exposures from TCR beta sequences and the way those sequences occurred across donors. In an earlier analysis of a few hundred of the donors, high-throughput TCR beta sequencing was used to judge whether each TCR beta V gene segment behaved as functional or pseudogenic. Alongside the repertoire data, information on donor age, sex, ethnicity and CMV serostatus was compiled. A later genetic analysis took genome-wide SNP genotypes for about three fifths of the 666 donors and used that subset as a discovery cohort. Every discovery cohort repertoire had been produced on one sequencing platform. HLA typing included class I and class II loci at four-digit resolution. The number of typed donors differed by locus: roughly 620-640 for A, B, C, DRB1 and DQB1; 522 for DQA1; fewer than 610 for DPA1; and some 450 for DPB1. Because of strong linkage in the cohort, roughly five DR-DQ haplotypes were treated as single units for association and clustering. Among some 400 genotyped donors of the cohort, an average of roughly 240,000 unique TCR beta nucleotide sequences were sequenced per donor, roughly 20% of them non-productive. The paper's findings and limits, for the study overall: Because some donors lacked HLA typing at each locus, the association tests relied only on the typed subset. In vitro tests confirmed that three of the cytomegalovirus-associated TCR beta chains recognize cytomegalovirus antigens. According to a later genetic analysis, donors in an Asian-associated ancestry cluster had fewer N-insertions in productive TCRs than the approximately 650-donor mean. A further reported finding was that TCR beta sequences accurately predicted the HLA-A and HLA-B alleles for most subjects in the first cohort. An earlier analysis of some 590 of the donors showed that most TCR beta V segments appeared in productive rearrangements either about 90% or about 30% of the time, which broadly matched IMGT annotations. In a later genetic analysis, a missense DCLRE1C variant was associated with V-gene and J-gene trimming of TCR beta chains, and the association was replicated in an independent cohort. The authors suggested that the approach could potentially be generalized to other disease states and immunological phenotypes. The 87-base-pair reads could not distinguish some IMGT-functional V segments, including TRBV6-2 and TRBV6-3, so those segments were excluded. This cohort had only TCR beta chains sequenced, and the lack of alpha or paired-chain data limited which features could be detected. In a later analysis, HLA-associated TCR beta chains were found to be more clonally expanded and to have lower generation probabilities than equally common non-associated chains. While some public TCRs were present in many individuals, most TCR sequences turned up only very rarely across donors. In both the original and validation cohorts, the classifier was reported to diagnose cytomegalovirus status with high specificity and sensitivity. Correlated functional status among segregating V segments might reflect linkage disequilibrium, but an unknown experimental factor could not be ruled out. When HLA alleles, especially DR and DQ, strongly co-occurred, attributing TCR associations to individual alleles was difficult. Because counts were too low, about 17 rarely observed V segments, including chromosome 9 orphons, were excluded from the earlier analysis of several hundred of the donors. CMV serostatus was the only immune exposure information available for the cohort. In a later analysis, around 17,000 TCR beta sequences were associated with specific HLA alleles at a false discovery rate of 0.05. According to a later analysis, most CMV-associated TCR beta chains appeared to be HLA-restricted, and the HLA associations seemed to be driven largely by CMV exposure. According to a later analysis, TCR association rates differed among HLA loci, with DRB1 alleles showing the most associated TCRs and HLA-C alleles showing the fewest. The study listed approximately 150 TCR beta chains as associated with cytomegalovirus. The presence/absence analyses assumed that sequencing depth was roughly uniform across donors, and that assumption may not be true. According to a later analysis, parvovirus B19, influenza, CMV and Epstein-Barr virus appeared linked to several top co-occurrence clusters. A cluster of highly shared sequence variants was judged likely to represent a technical artifact of the sequencing pipeline.

Here the chain combines TRBV6-5 and TRBJ2-2; the D gene assignment is ambiguous. The sample was PBMCs. The origin of this receptor is a man aged 35 to 55 in good health and CMV-seronegative. This receptor carries the CDR3 CASSYGDLYNTGELFF. The nucleotide sequence reads as follows: TGTGCCAGCAGTTATGGTGACTTATACAACACCGGGGAGCTGTTTTTT.